The clone carrying this TCR beta chain showed up many times. The data originate from a study of HIV-infected children after antiretroviral therapy interruption. Study summary: Weeks 0, 48 and 150 were sampled under continuous treatment.

The TCR library was built from RNA with a 3' RACE protocol and unique molecular identifiers. Using its own MiXCR run on the 3' RACE reads, TCRdb lists one record per CDR3 protein. The sample lists about 89,000 distinct CDR3 sequences, around 6.9% occurring once. The V end was cut by 7 bases, the J end by 9 bases, with 25 bases between. CDR3 length: 16 residues. Treatment defined: PENTA 11 planned treatment interruption arm or continuous ART arm. The sample here was CD45RA+ CD4+ T cells from PBMCs, pooled from several time points, taken from a donor given antiretroviral therapy, either interrupted or continuous. Subset given: naive CD4+ CD45RA+ CD45RO- T cells. This TCR derives from a pool of human donors with HIV. The gene calls are TRBV12-3 or TRBV12-4 and TRBJ1-5; the D gene is possibly TRBD1 (5 bases). The CDR3 is CASTPYPPGSGGPQHF. The CDR3, as DNA: TGTGCCAGCACCCCTTACCCCCCGGGATCGGGGGGGCCCCAGCATTTT.